This record concerns one T cell receptor beta chain sequence. These data belong to a study of shared clonotypes between healthy human individuals. Study context: Those who served as donors were a couple of women and a few men between the ages of 18 and 49.

CDR3 length: 16 amino acids. Germline V gene lookup returns CDR1 SGHRS and CDR2 YFSETQ. The ends were cut back, 0 bases at V and 2 bases at J, with 13 bases in the middle. At deep level, the assay was performed. Sequencing was performed with immunoSEQ multiplex PCR; in TCRdb, only in-frame clones are kept and a portion is missing. The sample records about 710,000 clones, around 73% being singletons. The chain combines TRBV5-1 with TRBJ2-3; D is perhaps TRBD2 (6 bases). Sequences were obtained from memory CD4+ T cells sorted from blood. The subset: CD45RA-negative fraction. The TCR comes from a woman in her thirties in good health. DNA for the CDR3: TGCGCCAGCAGCTTGGGACCGGGACTTTTCACAGATACGCAGTATTTT. Amino acids: CASSLGPGLFTDTQYF.